This record covers a single TCR beta chain. The antigen is unknown. This entry is derived from a study of cytomegalovirus exposure and HLA in healthy donors. General study findings and limits: In a later analysis, the majority of CMV-associated beta chains seemingly showed HLA restriction. Sequencing depth roughly uniform across donors was assumed in presence/absence analyses. Most TCR sequences were rare, but some public TCRs occurred in many donors.

PCR was performed using 60 Vbeta and 13 Jbeta primers. Profiling relied on immunoSEQ multiplex PCR, and the TCRdb table lists in-frame clones only, not all of them. The sample records some 200,000 clones, over 65% being singletons. With 4 bases clipped from V and 3 bases from J, the junction kept 14 bases outside the gene matches. Germline CDR1 and CDR2: MDHEN and SYDVKM. The CDR3 extends over 19 amino acids. This chain connects TRBV28 to TRBJ2-6; 8 bases line up with TRBD1. This receptor was taken from a woman in her thirties in good health and CMV-seronegative. Material: PBMCs. The CDR3 DNA reads as TGTGCCAGCAGTTCCCAGACAGGGGTTCTTGGGTATGGGGCCAACGTCCTGACTTTC. Translated, it gives CASSSQTGVLGYGANVLTF. Using reference TRBV28 and TRBJ2-6 for the parts outside the CDR3, the full variable domain is DVKVTQSSRYLVKRTGEKVFLECVQDMDHENMFWYRQDPGLGLRLIYFSYDVKMKEKGDIPEGYSVSREKKERFSLILESASTNQTSMYLCASSSQTGVLGYGANVLTFGAGSRLTVL.